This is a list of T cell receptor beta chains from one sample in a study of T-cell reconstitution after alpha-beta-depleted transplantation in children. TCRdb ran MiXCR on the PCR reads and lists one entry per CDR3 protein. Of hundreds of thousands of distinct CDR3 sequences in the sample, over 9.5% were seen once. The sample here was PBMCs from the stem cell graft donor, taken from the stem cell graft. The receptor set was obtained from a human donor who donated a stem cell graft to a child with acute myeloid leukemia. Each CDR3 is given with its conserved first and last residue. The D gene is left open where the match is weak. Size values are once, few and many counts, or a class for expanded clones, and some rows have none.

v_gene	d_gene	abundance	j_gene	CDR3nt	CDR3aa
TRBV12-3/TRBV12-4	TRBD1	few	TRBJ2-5	TGTGCCAGCAGACTACAGGGGGTGGGAGAGACCCAGTACTTC	CASRLQGVGETQYF
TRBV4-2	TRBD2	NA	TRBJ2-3	TGTGCCAGCAGCCTCCAACCGGGACTAAACACAGATACGCAGTATTTT	CASSLQPGLNTDTQYF
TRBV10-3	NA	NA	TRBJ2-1	TGTGCCATCAGTTCGGCCCCCGGGGGCAATGAGCAGTTCTTC	CAISSAPGGNEQFF
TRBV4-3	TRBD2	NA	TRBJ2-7	TGCGCCAGCAGCCAAGACCCTAGCGGGGCCCCCTACGAGCAGTACTTC	CASSQDPSGAPYEQYF
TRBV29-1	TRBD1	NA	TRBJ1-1	TGCAGCGTCTCGGGACAGGCGGGCACTGAAGCTTTCTTT	CSVSGQAGTEAFF
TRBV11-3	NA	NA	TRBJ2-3	TGTGCCAGCAGCTACGAGGGGAATACGCAGTATTTT	CASSYEGNTQYF
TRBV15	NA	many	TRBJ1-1	TGTGCCACCAGCAGAGAAAAGGCTATCCCCGTTGAAGCTTTCTTT	CATSREKAIPVEAFF
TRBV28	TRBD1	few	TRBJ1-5	TGTGCCAGCAGTTTACTAGACAGGGTCGATAGCAATCAGCCCCAGCATTTT	CASSLLDRVDSNQPQHF
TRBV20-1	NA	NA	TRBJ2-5	TGCAGTGCAGACGCTGAGGCGACTAGGAGGTACTTC	CSADAEATRRYF
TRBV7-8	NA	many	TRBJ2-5	TGTGCCCGGGTCGAGGACTACTCATACTTC	CARVEDYSYF
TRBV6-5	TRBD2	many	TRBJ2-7	TGTGCCAGCAGTTTACTAGCGGGCTCCTACGAGCAGTACTTC	CASSLLAGSYEQYF
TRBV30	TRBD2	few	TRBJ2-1	TGTGCCTGGAGTGCGACTAGCGGGAGGGTCAATGAGCAGTTCTTC	CAWSATSGRVNEQFF
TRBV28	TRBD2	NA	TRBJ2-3	TGTGCCAGCAGTGTACTAGCGGGAGAACGGATTGATACGCAGTATTTT	CASSVLAGERIDTQYF
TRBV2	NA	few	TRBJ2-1	TGTGCCAGCTGTCAGGACCCAAGGGCCTACAATGAGCAGTTCTTC	CASCQDPRAYNEQFF
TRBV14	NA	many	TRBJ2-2	TGTGCCAGCAGCCTTAGACCAGGTTTCCCCGGGGAGCTGTTTTTT	CASSLRPGFPGELFF
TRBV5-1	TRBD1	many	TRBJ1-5	TGCGCCAGTCGGACAGGGGACAATCAGCCCCAGCATTTT	CASRTGDNQPQHF
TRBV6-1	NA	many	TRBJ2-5	TGTGCCAGCAGGCCTACAGGGGAGGGAGAGACCCAGTACTTC	CASRPTGEGETQYF
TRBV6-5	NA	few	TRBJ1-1	TGTGCCAGCGCCCGTGGGGGGACTGAAGCTTTCTTT	CASARGGTEAFF
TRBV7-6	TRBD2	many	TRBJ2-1	TGTGCCAGCAGCTTAGCAGGGACTAGCGGGAGGGCCCTCCGTCATGAGCAGTTCTTC	CASSLAGTSGRALRHEQFF